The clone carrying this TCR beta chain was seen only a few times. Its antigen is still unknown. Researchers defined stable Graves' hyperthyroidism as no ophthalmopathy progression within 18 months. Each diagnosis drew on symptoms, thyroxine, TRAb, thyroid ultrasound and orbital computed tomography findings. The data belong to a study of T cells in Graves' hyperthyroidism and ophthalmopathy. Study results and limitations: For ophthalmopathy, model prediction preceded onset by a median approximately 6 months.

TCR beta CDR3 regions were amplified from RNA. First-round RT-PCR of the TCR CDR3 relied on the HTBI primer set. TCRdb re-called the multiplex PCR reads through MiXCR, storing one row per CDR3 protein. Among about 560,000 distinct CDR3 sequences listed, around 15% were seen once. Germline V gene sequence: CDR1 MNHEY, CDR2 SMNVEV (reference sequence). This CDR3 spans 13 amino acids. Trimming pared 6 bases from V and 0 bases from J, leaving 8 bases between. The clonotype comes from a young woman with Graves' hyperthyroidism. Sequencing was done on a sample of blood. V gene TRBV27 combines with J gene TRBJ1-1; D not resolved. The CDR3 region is CASREQLNTEAFF. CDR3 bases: TGTGCCAGCAGGGAACAACTGAACACTGAAGCTTTCTTT.